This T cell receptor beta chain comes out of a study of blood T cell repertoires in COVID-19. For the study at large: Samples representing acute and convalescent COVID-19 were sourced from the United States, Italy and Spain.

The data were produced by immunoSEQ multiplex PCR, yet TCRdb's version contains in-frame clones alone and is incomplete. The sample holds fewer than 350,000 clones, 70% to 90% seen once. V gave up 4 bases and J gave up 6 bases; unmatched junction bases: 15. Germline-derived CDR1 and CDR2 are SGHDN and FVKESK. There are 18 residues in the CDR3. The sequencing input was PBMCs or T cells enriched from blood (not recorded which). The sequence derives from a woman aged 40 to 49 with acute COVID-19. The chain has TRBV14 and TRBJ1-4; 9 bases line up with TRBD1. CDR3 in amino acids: CASSRPQGGTGLYEKLFF. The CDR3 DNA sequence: TGTGCCAGCAGCCGCCCCCAGGGCGGGACAGGGTTGTATGAAAAACTGTTTTTT.